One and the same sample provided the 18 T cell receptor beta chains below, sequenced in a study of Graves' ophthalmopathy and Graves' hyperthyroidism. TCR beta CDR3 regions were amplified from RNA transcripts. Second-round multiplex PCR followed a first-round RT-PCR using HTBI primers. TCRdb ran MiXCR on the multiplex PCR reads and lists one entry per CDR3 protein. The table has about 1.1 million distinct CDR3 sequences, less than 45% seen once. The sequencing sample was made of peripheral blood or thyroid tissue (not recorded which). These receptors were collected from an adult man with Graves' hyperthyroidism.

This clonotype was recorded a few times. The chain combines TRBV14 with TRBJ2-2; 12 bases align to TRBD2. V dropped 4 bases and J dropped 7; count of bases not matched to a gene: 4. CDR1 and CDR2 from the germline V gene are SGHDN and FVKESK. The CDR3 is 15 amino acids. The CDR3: CASSRTSGTNGELFF. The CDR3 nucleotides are TGTGCCAGCAGCCGGACTAGCGGGACGAACGGGGAGCTGTTTTTT.

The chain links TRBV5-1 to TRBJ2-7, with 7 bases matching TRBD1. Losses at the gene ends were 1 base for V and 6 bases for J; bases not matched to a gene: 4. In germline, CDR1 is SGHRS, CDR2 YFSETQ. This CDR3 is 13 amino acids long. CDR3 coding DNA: TGCGCCAGCAGCTTGTCGACAGGGACCGAGCAGTACTTC. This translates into CASSLSTGTEQYF.

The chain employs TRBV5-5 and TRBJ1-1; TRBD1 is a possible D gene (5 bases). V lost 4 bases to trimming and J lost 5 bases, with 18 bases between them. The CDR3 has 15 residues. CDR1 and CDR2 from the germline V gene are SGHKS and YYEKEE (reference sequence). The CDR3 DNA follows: TGTGCCAGCAGCAATGGGGCGTCAGGAAGGACTGAAGCTTTCTTT. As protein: CASSNGASGRTEAFF.

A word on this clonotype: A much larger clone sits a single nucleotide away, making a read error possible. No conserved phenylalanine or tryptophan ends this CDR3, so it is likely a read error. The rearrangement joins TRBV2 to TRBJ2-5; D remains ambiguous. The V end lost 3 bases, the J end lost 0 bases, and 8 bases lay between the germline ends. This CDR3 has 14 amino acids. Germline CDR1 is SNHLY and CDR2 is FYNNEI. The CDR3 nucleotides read TGTGCCAGCAGTGACGGGTCGTACCAAGAGACCCAGTACTCC. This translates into CASSDGSYQETQYS.

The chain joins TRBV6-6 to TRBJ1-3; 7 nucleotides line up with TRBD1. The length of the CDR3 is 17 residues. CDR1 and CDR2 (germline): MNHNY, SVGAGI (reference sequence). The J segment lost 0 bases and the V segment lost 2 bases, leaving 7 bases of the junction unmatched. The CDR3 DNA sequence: TGTGCCAGCAGTTACCGACAGGGTATTTCCTCTGGAAACACCATATATTTT. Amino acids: CASSYRQGISSGNTIYF.

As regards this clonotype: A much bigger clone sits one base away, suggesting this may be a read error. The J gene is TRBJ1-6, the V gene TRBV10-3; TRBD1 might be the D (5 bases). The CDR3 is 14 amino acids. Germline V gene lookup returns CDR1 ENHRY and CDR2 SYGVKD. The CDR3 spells CASSWADGGSPLHF. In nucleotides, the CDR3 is TGTGCCAGCAGTTGGGCGGACGGGGGATCACCCCTCCACTTT.

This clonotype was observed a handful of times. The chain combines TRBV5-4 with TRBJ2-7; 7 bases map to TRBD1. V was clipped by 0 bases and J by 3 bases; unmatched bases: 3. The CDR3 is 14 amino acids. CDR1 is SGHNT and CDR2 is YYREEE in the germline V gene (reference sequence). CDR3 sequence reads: CASSLGDRDYEQYF. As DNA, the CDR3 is TGTGCCAGCAGCTTGGGGGACAGAGACTACGAGCAGTACTTC.

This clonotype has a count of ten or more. In DNA form, the CDR3 reads TGTGCCACCGTCGGGGACCAAGAGACCCAGTACTTC. This codes for CATVGDQETQYF. The V call is TRBV11-2, the J call TRBJ2-5; D perhaps matches TRBD2 (5 bases). This CDR3 has 12 residues. Germline V gives CDR1 SGHAT, CDR2 FQNNGV. The V end was cut by 10 bases, the J end by 0 bases, with 9 bases between.

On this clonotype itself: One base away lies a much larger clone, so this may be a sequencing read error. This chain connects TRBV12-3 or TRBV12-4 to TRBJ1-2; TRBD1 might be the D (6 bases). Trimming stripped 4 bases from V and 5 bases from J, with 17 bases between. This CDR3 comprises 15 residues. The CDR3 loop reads CASSWGGRETYGYTF. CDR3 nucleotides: TGTGCCAGCAGTTGGGGGGGCAGGGAGACTTATGGCTACACCTTC.

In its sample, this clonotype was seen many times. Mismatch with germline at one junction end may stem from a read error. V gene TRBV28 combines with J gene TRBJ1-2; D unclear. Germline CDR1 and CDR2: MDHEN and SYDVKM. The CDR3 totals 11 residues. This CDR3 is CASSFRDGYTF. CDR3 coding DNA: TGCGCCAGCAGCTTTAGAGATGGCTACACCTTC.

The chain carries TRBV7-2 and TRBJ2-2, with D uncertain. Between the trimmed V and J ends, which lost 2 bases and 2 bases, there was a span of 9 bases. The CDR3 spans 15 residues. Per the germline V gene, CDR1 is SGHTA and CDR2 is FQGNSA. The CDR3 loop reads CASSLYLGNTGELFF. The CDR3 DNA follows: TGTGCCAGCAGCTTATATCTGGGTAACACCGGGGAGCTGTTTTTT.

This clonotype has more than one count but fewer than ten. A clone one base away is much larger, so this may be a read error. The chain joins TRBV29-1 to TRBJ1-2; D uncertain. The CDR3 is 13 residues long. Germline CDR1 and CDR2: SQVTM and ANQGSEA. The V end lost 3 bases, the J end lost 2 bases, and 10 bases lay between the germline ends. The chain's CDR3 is CSVDSYQNYGYTF. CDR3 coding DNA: TGCAGCGTTGACTCCTACCAAAACTATGGCTACACCTTC.

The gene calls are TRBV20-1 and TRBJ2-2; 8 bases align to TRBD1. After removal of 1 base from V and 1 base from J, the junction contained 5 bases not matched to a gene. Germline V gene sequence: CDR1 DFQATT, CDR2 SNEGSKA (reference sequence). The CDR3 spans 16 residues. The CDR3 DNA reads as TGCAGTGCTAGAGCTCCCGACAGGGGGAACACCGGGGAGCTGTTTTTT. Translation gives CSARAPDRGNTGELFF.

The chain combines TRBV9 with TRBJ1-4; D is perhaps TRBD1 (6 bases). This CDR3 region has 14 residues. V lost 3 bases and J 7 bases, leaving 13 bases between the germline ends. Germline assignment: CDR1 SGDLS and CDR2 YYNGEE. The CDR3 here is CASSAQGLGEKLFF. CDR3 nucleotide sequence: TGTGCCAGCAGCGCGCAGGGGTTGGGTGAAAAACTGTTTTTT.

The CDR3 reads CASSFSTVSNQPQHF. The DNA of the CDR3 is TGTGCCAGCAGCTTTTCGACAGTGAGCAATCAGCCCCAGCATTTT. The gene calls are TRBV7-2 and TRBJ1-5; maybe TRBD1 (5 bases). Germline V gives CDR1 SGHTA, CDR2 FQGNSA. The CDR3 length is 15 residues. Trimming removed 3 bases from V and 1 base from J, with 10 bases in between.

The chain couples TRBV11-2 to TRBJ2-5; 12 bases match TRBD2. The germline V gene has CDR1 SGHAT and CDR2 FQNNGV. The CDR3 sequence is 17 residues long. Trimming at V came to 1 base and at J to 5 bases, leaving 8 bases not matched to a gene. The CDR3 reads CASSLGGSSGRAETQYF. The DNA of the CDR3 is TGTGCCAGCAGCTTAGGTGGCTCTAGCGGGAGGGCCGAGACCCAGTACTTC.

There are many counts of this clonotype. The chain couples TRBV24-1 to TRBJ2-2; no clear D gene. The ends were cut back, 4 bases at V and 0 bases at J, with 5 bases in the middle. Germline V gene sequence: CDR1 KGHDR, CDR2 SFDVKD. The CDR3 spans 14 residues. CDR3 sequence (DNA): TGTGCCACCAGTGACCGACCGAACACCGGGGAGCTGTTTTTT. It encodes CATSDRPNTGELFF.

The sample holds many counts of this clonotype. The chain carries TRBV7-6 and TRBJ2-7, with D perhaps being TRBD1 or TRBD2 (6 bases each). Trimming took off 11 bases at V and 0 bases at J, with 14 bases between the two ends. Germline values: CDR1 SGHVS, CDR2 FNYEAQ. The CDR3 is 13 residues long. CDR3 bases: TGTGCCTTCGAGGGGGGCCCCTCCTACGAGCAGTACTTC. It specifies CAFEGGPSYEQYF.